These 24 T cell receptor beta chains came from one sample sequenced in a study of beta chain features in type 1 diabetes. Study outcomes and limitations: People with Type 1 diabetes carried modestly yet significantly shorter TCRB CDR3s in all four CD4+ subsets.

Expressed TCRB transcripts were sequenced, since all the RNA that had been isolated was reverse transcribed. Measured with immunoSEQ multiplex PCR; TCRdb has only the in-frame clones, and not every one. The sample consists of around 26,000 clones, roughly two thirds of them appearing once. No antigen has been assigned to these receptors. The sample comprised stem cell memory CD4+ T cells from blood. These receptor sequences come from a woman between 40 and 50 years old with type 1 diabetes.

The chain uses TRBV11-2 and TRBJ2-7, with 7 bases aligning to TRBD1. The CDR3 totals 14 residues. Germline values: CDR1 SGHAT, CDR2 FQNNGV. The ends lost 5 bases at V and 1 base at J; junction bases unmatched: 5. The CDR3 coding sequence is TGTGCCAGCAGCCCCGGACAGGCATCCTACGAGCAGTACTTC. It encodes CASSPGQASYEQYF.

This clone has a single count. This sequence joins TRBV4-3 and TRBJ1-5; no reliable D call. The CDR3 extends over 16 amino acids. CDR1 and CDR2 from the germline V gene are LGHNA and YSLEER. Trimming removed 1 base at V and 0 bases at J, with 10 bases between. CDR3 in DNA: TGCGCCAGCAGCCAAGCCAGCGCTTATAGCAATCAGCCCCAGCATTTT. This codes for CASSQASAYSNQPQHF.

The chain is built from TRBV7-2 and TRBJ1-4, with no clear D. The V and J ends lost 2 bases and 2 bases respectively, with 6 bases between them. The germline V gene encodes CDR1 SGHTA and CDR2 FQGNSA. The CDR3 has 14 amino acids. CDR3 protein: CASSLTGTNEKLFF. In DNA, the CDR3 is TGTGCCAGCAGCTTAACGGGGACTAATGAAAAACTGTTTTTT.

This clone was observed a few times. V is TRBV6-1 and J is TRBJ1-1; no definite D call. Germline lookup yields CDR1 MNHNS and CDR2 SASEGT. V lost 7 bases and J 0 bases, leaving 9 bases between the germline ends. The CDR3 totals 13 residues. CDR3 DNA sequence: TGTGCCAGCAAGGAAGGAGTGAACACTGAAGCTTTCTTT. Its protein is CASKEGVNTEAFF.

The chain combines TRBV10-3 with TRBJ1-1; 10 nucleotides line up with TRBD1. This CDR3 is 15 amino acids long. Trimming cost V 4 bases and J 1 base; bases outside gene matches: 3. Germline V gene lookup returns CDR1 ENHRY and CDR2 SYGVKD. This CDR3 is CAISVGQGGNTEAFF. The CDR3 region has the DNA TGTGCCATCAGTGTAGGACAGGGGGGGAACACTGAAGCTTTCTTT.

J is TRBJ2-1 and V is TRBV6-1; 8 bases align to TRBD2. Germline CDR1 is MNHNS and CDR2 is SASEGT. V dropped 0 bases and J dropped 4; count of bases not matched to a gene: 8. The CDR3 sequence is 17 residues long. CDR3 sequence: CASSEASVTSGYNEQFF. The CDR3 coding sequence is TGTGCCAGCAGTGAAGCGAGTGTTACTAGCGGTTACAATGAGCAGTTCTTC.

This rearrangement joins TRBV5-1 to TRBJ2-7; 9 nucleotides match TRBD1. Germline CDR1 reads SGHRS; CDR2 reads YFSETQ. The CDR3 length is 15 residues. J lost 0 bases, V lost 3 bases, and 4 bases had no gene match. CDR3 sequence (DNA): TGCGCCAGCAGCTCCTCGACAGGGGGCTCCTACGAGCAGTACTTC. It encodes CASSSSTGGSYEQYF.

The sample holds a few counts of this clone. The chain couples TRBV4-1 to TRBJ2-7; TRBD1 matches at 11 bases. V shed 2 bases and J 0 bases; nucleotides not matched to a gene: 9. The germline V gene has CDR1 MGHRA and CDR2 YSYEKL. The length of the CDR3 is 18 residues. The chain's CDR3 is CASSQPWDRGGFSYEQYF. In nucleotides, the CDR3 is TGCGCCAGCAGCCAACCTTGGGACAGGGGGGGTTTCTCCTACGAGCAGTACTTC.

This clone was recorded once. The chain joins TRBV4-1 to TRBJ1-4; possible D gene TRBD1, 5 bases. Germline lookup yields CDR1 MGHRA and CDR2 YSYEKL. V was cut by 7 bases and J by 7 bases, with 13 bases left in between. The CDR3 length is 13 residues. CDR3 region: CASKFQGAEKLFF. Written as DNA, the CDR3 is TGCGCCAGCAAGTTCCAGGGTGCTGAAAAACTGTTTTTT.

The sample holds a few counts of this clone. The chain couples TRBV10-3 to TRBJ1-4, with no clear D. V lost 6 bases and J lost 0, with 5 bases in between. Germline lookup yields CDR1 ENHRY and CDR2 SYGVKD. The CDR3 sequence is 13 residues long. DNA of the CDR3: TGTGCCATCAGGAGATCAACTAATGAAAAACTGTTTTTT. Amino acid sequence: CAIRRSTNEKLFF.

Only a few counts were recorded for this clone. The rearrangement uses TRBV18 and TRBJ1-2, with 9 bases aligning to TRBD1. V was clipped by 2 bases and J by 6 bases; unmatched bases: 1. This CDR3 spans 13 amino acids. The germline CDR1 and CDR2 sequences are KGHSH and LQKENI. This chain's CDR3 is CASSPRTGDGYTF. In nucleotides, the CDR3 is TGTGCCAGCTCACCAAGGACAGGGGATGGCTACACCTTC.

This clone was seen only a few times. The chain uses TRBV2 and TRBJ2-5, with 13 bases that match TRBD2. The junction had 1 base not matched to a gene; V was cut back by 3 bases and J by 0 bases. The germline CDR1 and CDR2 sequences are SNHLY and FYNNEI. The CDR3 consists of 16 residues. CDR3 bases: TGTGCCAGCAGTGAGGGACTAGCGGGATACCAAGAGACCCAGTACTTC. This translates into CASSEGLAGYQETQYF.

V and J are TRBV18 and TRBJ1-5; D ambiguous. Germline V gives CDR1 KGHSH, CDR2 LQKENI. The CDR3 spans 14 residues. V lost 2 bases, J lost 3 bases, and 8 bases lay in between. Here the CDR3 reads CASSPSGNNQPQHF. The CDR3 bases are TGTGCCAGCTCACCAAGCGGAAACAATCAGCCCCAGCATTTT.

J is TRBJ1-1 and V is TRBV7-9, with 8 bases matching TRBD1. J was trimmed by 7 bases and V by 3 bases; bases with no gene match: 4. The CDR3 totals 13 residues. Germline CDR1 and CDR2: SEHNR and FQNEAQ (reference sequence). CDR3 sequence reads: CASSLGQVFEAFF. The CDR3 region has the DNA TGTGCCAGCAGCTTGGGACAGGTTTTTGAAGCTTTCTTT. The full variable domain, completed using reference TRBV7-9 and TRBJ1-1, is DTGVSQNPRHKITKRGQNVTFRCDPISEHNRLYWYRQTLGQGPEFLTYFQNEAQLEKSRLLSDRFSAERPKGSFSTLEIQRTEQGDSAMYLCASSLGQVFEAFFGQGTRLTVV.

The gene calls are TRBV5-4 and TRBJ1-4; D may be TRBD1 (5 bases). The CDR3 extends over 16 amino acids. Between the trimmed V and J ends, which lost 2 bases and 5 bases, there was a span of 16 bases. CDR1 and CDR2 from the germline V gene are SGHNT and YYREEE (reference sequence). The CDR3 sequence is CASSLSGRGGNEKLFF. CDR3 DNA sequence: TGTGCCAGCAGCTTATCGGGGCGGGGCGGGAATGAAAAACTGTTTTTT. The complete variable domain, with remaining parts taken from reference TRBV5-4 and TRBJ1-4, reads ETGVTQSPTHLIKTRGQQVTLRCSSQSGHNTVSWYQQALGQGPQFIFQYYREEENGRGNFPPRFSGLQFPNYSSELNVNALELDDSALYLCASSLSGRGGNEKLFFGSGTQLSVL.

This chain uses TRBV28 with TRBJ1-3; TRBD1 is a possible D gene (6 bases). Germline-derived CDR1 and CDR2 are MDHEN and SYDVKM. Trimming took off 6 bases at V and 5 bases at J, with 14 bases between the two ends. There are 14 residues in the CDR3. CDR3 region: CASRQTGSRNTIYF. In DNA form, the CDR3 reads TGTGCCAGCAGACAAACAGGGAGCAGAAACACCATATATTTT. The full variable domain, in which reference TRBV28 and TRBJ1-3 provide the parts outside the CDR3, is DVKVTQSSRYLVKRTGEKVFLECVQDMDHENMFWYRQDPGLGLRLIYFSYDVKMKEKGDIPEGYSVSREKKERFSLILESASTNQTSMYLCASRQTGSRNTIYFGEGSWLTVV.

This chain connects TRBV28 to TRBJ1-3, with D perhaps TRBD1 (5 bases). The CDR3 is 15 amino acids. Trimming removed 7 bases at V and 0 bases at J, with 13 bases between. The germline V gene encodes CDR1 MDHEN and CDR2 SYDVKM. The CDR3 DNA reads as TGTGCCAGCACAGGGTCCGTTTTCTCTGGAAACACCATATATTTT. Translated: CASTGSVFSGNTIYF.

The chain joins TRBV5-1 to TRBJ2-1; the D gene is possibly TRBD2 (5 bases). The germline V gene has CDR1 SGHRS and CDR2 YFSETQ. The V end was cut by 0 bases, the J end by 8 bases, with 9 bases between. The CDR3 totals 13 residues. CDR3 amino acids: CASSLDRGDEQFF. Written as DNA, the CDR3 is TGCGCCAGCAGCTTGGACCGGGGTGATGAGCAGTTCTTC.

This sequence joins TRBV7-9 and TRBJ2-5; 11 positions match TRBD2. V was pared by 5 bases and J by 4 bases, with 3 bases of the junction left unmatched. The CDR3 totals 14 residues. Germline loops: CDR1 SEHNR, CDR2 FQNEAQ (reference sequence). CDR3 in DNA: TGTGCCAGCAGCCCGACTAGCGGGGTAGAGACCCAGTACTTC. Amino acid sequence: CASSPTSGVETQYF.

This chain uses TRBV4-1 with TRBJ1-1, with D perhaps TRBD1 (6 bases). CDR3 length: 13 amino acids. Germline V gene sequence: CDR1 MGHRA, CDR2 YSYEKL. The V end lost 0 bases, the J end lost 10 bases, and 12 bases lay between the germline ends. DNA for the CDR3: TGCGCCAGCAGCCAAGATCAGGGGATCGGAGCTTTCTTT. Amino acid sequence: CASSQDQGIGAFF.

The chain recombines TRBV6-5 with TRBJ1-1; D is undetermined. Per germline, CDR1 MNHEY and CDR2 SVGAGI. The CDR3 length is 14 residues. The V end lost 2 bases, the J end lost 4 bases, and 11 bases lay between the germline ends. In nucleotides, the CDR3 is TGTGCCAGCAGTTACCGGGAGATTACCACTGAAGCTTTCTTT. Translating gives CASSYREITTEAFF.

The V gene is TRBV9, the J gene TRBJ2-3; 8 bases are shared with TRBD2. CDR3 size: 15 residues. The V gene end was trimmed by 3 bases and the J gene end by 4 bases; junction bases not matched to a gene: 7. The V gene's germline CDR1 is SGDLS and CDR2 YYNGEE. The CDR3 bases are TGTGCCAGCAGCGATCAGCGGGAGCCCTCAGATACGCAGTATTTT. This encodes CASSDQREPSDTQYF.

The chain recombines TRBV19 with TRBJ1-2, with D hard to call. V was trimmed by 4 bases and J by 8 bases, leaving 17 bases between them. CDR3 length: 14 residues. The germline CDR1 and CDR2 sequences are LNHDA and SQIVND (reference sequence). The chain's CDR3 is CASSRFDTGWGYTF. The CDR3, as DNA: TGTGCCAGTAGTAGATTTGACACCGGATGGGGCTACACCTTC. Drawing the rest from reference TRBV19 and TRBJ1-2, the complete variable domain is DGGITQSPKYLFRKEGQNVTLSCEQNLNHDAMYWYRQDPGQGLRLIYYSQIVNDFQKGDIAEGYSVSREKKESFPLTVTSAQKNPTAFYLCASSRFDTGWGYTFGSGTRLTVV.

The chain joins TRBV6-5 to TRBJ2-2; 7 positions match TRBD1. CDR3 length: 15 amino acids. Germline CDR1 reads MNHEY; CDR2 reads SVGAGI. Germline trimming cut 4 bases from V and 5 bases from J; bases unmatched to any gene: 7. The CDR3 DNA follows: TGTGCCAGCAGTTTTAGGGGGACAGTTACCGGGGAGCTGTTTTTT. Translating it yields CASSFRGTVTGELFF.